The rows below give T cell receptor beta chains drawn from one sample of a study of cytomegalovirus exposure and HLA in healthy donors. The repertoire was sequenced with immunoSEQ multiplex PCR; TCRdb's copy has only in-frame clones and lacks some. The sample lists more than 200,000 clones, under 90% occurring once. Sequencing was performed on PBMCs. Receptors were obtained from a human donor in good health. Each CDR3 is given with its conserved first and last residue. Each record gives: V gene, J gene, clone size, D gene, CDR3 protein, CDR3 DNA. A D gene is named only where the DNA matches it firmly. Clone sizes are given selectively: once, few, many, or a class where the clone is expanded.

V: TRBV23-1
J: TRBJ1-4
size: .
D: .
CDR3: CASSQSSHVATNEKLFF
DNA: TGCGCCAGCAGTCAATCTTCACATGTCGCAACTAATGAAAAACTGTTTTTT

V: TRBV9
J: TRBJ1-1
size: .
D: TRBD1
CDR3: CASSVDLTGRNTEAFF
DNA: TGTGCCAGCAGCGTAGATCTGACAGGGAGAAACACTGAAGCTTTCTTT

V: TRBV12-5
J: TRBJ2-1
size: once
D: TRBD2
CDR3: CASGLTSGSSYNEQFF
DNA: TGTGCTAGTGGCCTCACTAGCGGGAGCTCCTACAATGAGCAGTTCTTC

V: TRBV6-6
J: TRBJ2-7
size: .
D: TRBD2
CDR3: CASSYSRGAYEQYF
DNA: TGTGCCAGCAGTTACTCTCGGGGGGCCTACGAGCAGTACTTC

V: TRBV27
J: TRBJ2-1
size: .
D: TRBD1
CDR3: CASSPHRGTGVHEQFF
DNA: TGTGCCAGCAGCCCTCACCGGGGGACAGGGGTCCATGAGCAGTTCTTC

V: TRBV5-1
J: TRBJ2-7
size: .
D: .
CDR3: CASSWGLATEQYF
DNA: TGCGCCAGCAGCTGGGGGCTTGCTACCGAGCAGTACTTC

V: TRBV4-1
J: TRBJ1-3
size: few
D: .
CDR3: CASSQAVSGNTIYF
DNA: TGCGCCAGCAGCCAAGCCGTCTCTGGAAACACCATATATTTT

V: TRBV5-1
J: TRBJ1-1
size: .
D: .
CDR3: CASSLLGGDTEAFF
DNA: TGCGCCAGCAGCTTGTTAGGGGGGGACACTGAAGCTTTCTTT

V: TRBV6-1
J: TRBJ2-7
size: .
D: TRBD1
CDR3: CATGTGLSHEQYF
DNA: TGTGCCACCGGGACAGGGCTCTCCCACGAGCAGTACTTC

V: TRBV27
J: TRBJ2-5
size: .
D: .
CDR3: CASSLGSQETQYF
DNA: TGTGCCAGCAGTCTGGGCAGTCAAGAGACCCAGTACTTC

V: TRBV11-3
J: TRBJ2-7
size: .
D: .
CDR3: CASSPGKYF
DNA: TGTGCCAGCAGCCCTGGCAAATACTTC

V: TRBV5-1
J: TRBJ2-7
size: .
D: TRBD1
CDR3: CASSRTGDEQYF
DNA: TGCGCCAGCAGCAGGACAGGGGACGAGCAGTACTTC

V: TRBV7-2
J: TRBJ2-7
size: .
D: TRBD2
CDR3: CATRGRGAYEQYF
DNA: TGTGCCACCCGCGGCCGGGGGGCCTACGAGCAGTACTTC

V: TRBV6-5
J: TRBJ2-1
size: .
D: TRBD2
CDR3: CASRPSGLVIDEQFF
DNA: TGTGCCAGCAGACCCTCGGGACTAGTTATCGATGAGCAGTTCTTC

V: TRBV19
J: TRBJ2-2
size: .
D: TRBD2
CDR3: CASSRLAGTDSGELFF
DNA: TGTGCCAGTAGTAGACTAGCGGGAACGGATTCCGGGGAGCTGTTTTTT

V: TRBV14
J: TRBJ2-1
size: .
D: TRBD2
CDR3: CASSMLAGAGQFF
DNA: TGTGCCAGCAGCATGCTAGCGGGAGCGGGGCAGTTCTTC

V: TRBV19
J: TRBJ2-3
size: few
D: .
CDR3: CASSIADRSTDTQYF
DNA: TGTGCCAGTAGTATAGCCGACAGAAGCACAGATACGCAGTATTTT

V: TRBV15
J: TRBJ2-3
size: .
D: .
CDR3: CATSRDRADTDTQYF
DNA: TGTGCCACCAGCAGAGATAGAGCGGACACAGATACGCAGTATTTT

V: TRBV7-6
J: TRBJ2-3
size: .
D: TRBD2
CDR3: CASSLASMTGGPGDTQYF
DNA: TGTGCCAGCAGCTTAGCGAGCATGACGGGAGGGCCCGGAGATACGCAGTATTTT

V: TRBV2
J: TRBJ2-1
size: .
D: .
CDR3: CASTDRNNEQFF
DNA: TGTGCCAGCACGGACAGAAACAATGAGCAGTTCTTC

V: TRBV15
J: TRBJ2-5
size: .
D: TRBD1
CDR3: CATSRVTGGETQYF
DNA: TGTGCCACCAGCAGAGTGACAGGGGGGGAGACCCAGTACTTC

V: TRBV7-8
J: TRBJ2-2
size: .
D: .
CDR3: CASSLVRGQRNTGELFF
DNA: TGTGCCAGCAGCTTAGTGCGTGGACAGAGAAACACCGGGGAGCTGTTTTTT

V: TRBV19
J: TRBJ2-5
size: .
D: TRBD2
CDR3: CASSPGTSGRFMETQYF
DNA: TGTGCCAGTAGCCCTGGGACTAGCGGGAGGTTTATGGAGACCCAGTACTTC

V: TRBV7-3
J: TRBJ2-5
size: .
D: TRBD2
CDR3: CASSVGGGVDYKYF
DNA: TGTGCCAGCAGCGTGGGGGGGGGAGTGGACTACAAGTACTTC

V: TRBV7-2
J: TRBJ2-7
size: .
D: TRBD2
CDR3: CASSLAQRRLAGEQYF
DNA: TGTGCCAGCAGCTTAGCGCAACGGAGACTAGCGGGAGAGCAGTACTTC

V: TRBV27
J: TRBJ1-2
size: .
D: .
CDR3: CASALRAGVYGYTF
DNA: TGTGCCAGCGCCCTGAGAGCAGGGGTCTATGGCTACACCTTC

V: TRBV6-5
J: TRBJ2-1
size: few
D: .
CDR3: CASSYSYNEQFF
DNA: TGTGCCAGCAGCTATTCGTACAATGAGCAGTTCTTC

V: TRBV7-9
J: TRBJ2-7
size: .
D: .
CDR3: CASSLAGQGYEQYF
DNA: TGTGCCAGCAGCTTAGCGGGGCAGGGCTACGAGCAGTACTTC

V: TRBV19
J: TRBJ1-5
size: .
D: TRBD1
CDR3: CASRRGQGVASNQPQHF
DNA: TGTGCCAGTAGAAGGGGACAGGGTGTCGCTAGCAATCAGCCCCAGCATTTT

V: TRBV5-5
J: TRBJ2-1
size: .
D: .
CDR3: CASSLVVGVTGRKGHEQFF
DNA: TGTGCCAGCAGCTTGGTCGTTGGGGTGACAGGGAGGAAAGGACATGAGCAGTTCTTC

V: TRBV7-9
J: TRBJ2-1
size: .
D: .
CDR3: CASSSSRRRSSYNEQFF
DNA: TGTGCCAGCAGCTCCTCTAGGCGGAGGAGCTCCTACAATGAGCAGTTCTTC

V: TRBV5-4
J: TRBJ2-7
size: .
D: TRBD2
CDR3: CASSLAAVAGGEYHSYEQYF
DNA: TGTGCCAGCAGCTTGGCAGCCGTAGCGGGGGGGGAATACCACTCCTACGAGCAGTACTTC

V: TRBV27
J: TRBJ2-1
size: .
D: .
CDR3: CASRVGHLYNEQFF
DNA: TGTGCCAGCAGGGTGGGGCACCTCTACAATGAGCAGTTCTTC

V: TRBV6-5
J: TRBJ1-1
size: .
D: TRBD1
CDR3: CASSFTDRGDAFF
DNA: TGTGCCAGCAGCTTCACGGACAGGGGGGATGCTTTCTTT

V: TRBV7-6
J: TRBJ1-3
size: .
D: TRBD1
CDR3: CASSSGTGTGNTIYF
DNA: TGTGCCAGCAGCTCCGGGACAGGGACTGGAAACACCATATATTTT

V: TRBV7-2
J: TRBJ2-6
size: once
D: .
CDR3: CASTPARGSGANVLTF
DNA: TGTGCCAGTACCCCCGCTAGGGGGTCTGGGGCCAACGTCCTGACTTTC

V: TRBV15
J: TRBJ2-1
size: .
D: TRBD2
CDR3: CATSSQAGGVYNEQFF
DNA: TGTGCCACCAGCAGCCAAGCGGGGGGGGTCTACAATGAGCAGTTCTTC

V: TRBV28
J: TRBJ2-7
size: .
D: .
CDR3: CASSLGTSYEQYF
DNA: TGTGCCAGCAGTCTGGGGACATCCTACGAGCAGTACTTC

V: TRBV11-2
J: TRBJ2-3
size: .
D: .
CDR3: CASSGGGWGTDTQYF
DNA: TGTGCCAGCAGCGGCGGGGGCTGGGGCACAGATACGCAGTATTTT

V: TRBV6-1
J: TRBJ2-7
size: .
D: TRBD1
CDR3: CASSDGTGVYEQYF
DNA: TGTGCCAGCAGCGACGGGACAGGGGTCTACGAGCAGTACTTC

V: TRBV5-4
J: TRBJ2-3
size: .
D: .
CDR3: CASSIGFRGSSTDTQYF
DNA: TGTGCCAGCAGCATTGGGTTTCGCGGATCTAGCACAGATACGCAGTATTTT

V: TRBV4-3
J: TRBJ2-3
size: .
D: TRBD2
CDR3: CASSQGAFSGSADTQYF
DNA: TGCGCCAGCAGCCAAGGAGCGTTTAGCGGGAGTGCGGATACGCAGTATTTT